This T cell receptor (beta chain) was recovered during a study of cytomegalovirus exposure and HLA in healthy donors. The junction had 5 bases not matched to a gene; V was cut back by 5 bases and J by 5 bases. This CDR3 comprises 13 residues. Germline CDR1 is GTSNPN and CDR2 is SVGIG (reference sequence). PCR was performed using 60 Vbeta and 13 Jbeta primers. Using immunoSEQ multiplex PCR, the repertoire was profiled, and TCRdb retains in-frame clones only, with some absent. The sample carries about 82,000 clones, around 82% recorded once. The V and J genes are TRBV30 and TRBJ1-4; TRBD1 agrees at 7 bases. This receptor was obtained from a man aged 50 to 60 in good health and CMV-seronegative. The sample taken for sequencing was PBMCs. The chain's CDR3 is CAWGEQGNEKLFF. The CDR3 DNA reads TGTGCCTGGGGTGAACAGGGGAATGAAAAACTGTTTTTT. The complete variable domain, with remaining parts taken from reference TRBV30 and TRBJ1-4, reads SQTIHQWPATLVQPVGSPLSLECTVEGTSNPNLYWYRQAAGRGLQLLFYSVGIGQISSEVPQNLSASRPQDRQFILSSKKLLLSDSGFYLCAWGEQGNEKLFFGSGTQLSVL.